The source of this T cell receptor beta chain is a study of read filtering for tumor transcriptome and immune sequencing. The junction had 5 bases not matched to a gene; V was cut back by 6 bases and J by 5 bases. CDR3 length: 14 amino acids. CDR1 is KGHDR and CDR2 is SFDVKD in the germline V gene. The table lists this clonotype with many counts. This library used 300 to 500 ng RNA and molecular barcoded adaptors spanning alpha/delta and beta/gamma chains. In TCRdb, the reads were re-called with MiXCR into one record per CDR3 protein. Here the sample spans 20,000 to 25,000 distinct CDR3 sequences, approximately 14% being singletons.

Specimen: a population of CD138-negative cells sorted from bone marrow. This clonotype was obtained from a donor at least 40 years old with multiple myeloma. This sequence joins TRBV24-1 and TRBJ1-1, with 10 bases that match TRBD1. CDR3 sequence: CATSSGTGETEAFF. The CDR3 DNA reads TGTGCCACCAGTTCCGGGACAGGGGAAACTGAAGCTTTCTTT.